This T cell receptor beta chain was sequenced during a study of technical replicates of blood from several donors. The CDR3 runs 15 residues. The V end lost 4 bases, the J end lost 5 bases, and 20 bases lay between the germline ends. CDR1 and CDR2 from the germline V gene are GTSNPN and SVGIG (reference sequence). Some clones are missing from TCRdb's copy, which holds only in-frame ones; the method was immunoSEQ multiplex PCR. The sample lists 80,000 to 100,000 clones; approximately 96% were seen once. The sequenced sample was T cells isolated from PBMCs. This chain links TRBV30 with TRBJ1-2; a possible D gene is TRBD1 (6 bases). The clonotype was recovered from a human donor in good health. The CDR3 DNA follows: TGTGCCTGGACCTTGGACAGACTACCTCCGTATGGCTACACCTTC. Residues: CAWTLDRLPPYGYTF.